Below, 17 T cell receptor beta chains from the same sample are listed, as sequenced in a study of shared clonotypes between healthy human individuals. Profiled with immunoSEQ multiplex PCR; TCRdb holds only in-frame clones, not every one. In the table there are around 2.1 million clones, 90% to 97% of which are singletons. The sample consisted of naive CD4+ T cells sorted from blood. Stated subset: CD45RA+ positively selected. Every receptor here comes from a man aged 18 to 35 in good health.

This chain uses TRBV6-5 with TRBJ2-6; D is unclear. Looked up from germline, CDR1 is MNHEY and CDR2 is SVGAGI. Trimming shortened V by 8 bases and J by 2 bases, and 10 bases separated the two germline ends. The CDR3 is 14 amino acids. The CDR3, as DNA: TGTGCCAGCTCTCCCGCGGCTGGGGCCAACGTCCTGACTTTC. Translated, it gives CASSPAAGANVLTF.

The V and J genes are TRBV6-1 and TRBJ1-5; 7 bases are a match to TRBD1. Germline V gene data show CDR1 as MNHNS and CDR2 as SASEGT. V shed 6 bases, J shed 4 bases, and the junction held 0 bases outside the gene matches. The CDR3 has 12 residues. This CDR3 reads CASSRGNQPQHF. Written as DNA, the CDR3 is TGTGCCAGCAGCAGGGGGAATCAGCCCCAGCATTTT.

The V gene is TRBV6-4, the J gene TRBJ2-3; 8 bases are shared with TRBD2. Unmatched junction bases numbered 11, after V lost 6 bases and J lost 0 bases. Germline V lookup: CDR1 MRHNA, CDR2 SNTAGT. This CDR3 spans 17 amino acids. The CDR3 bases are TGTGCCAGCAGCCCCGGGGTAGCGGGGATAAGCACAGATACGCAGTATTTT. Translating it yields CASSPGVAGISTDTQYF.

DNA of the CDR3: TGTGCCAGCAACCTTCCCTGGGGCAGTCAGGGTCCCCGAGAGACCCAGTACTTC. Translating it yields CASNLPWGSQGPRETQYF. The chain uses TRBV7-9 and TRBJ2-5; D is possibly TRBD1 (5 bases). The CDR3 covers 18 residues. V dropped 7 bases and J dropped 4 bases, with 28 bases sitting between them. Germline V gives CDR1 SEHNR, CDR2 FQNEAQ (reference sequence).

This chain links TRBV5-6 with TRBJ2-7; TRBD2 might be the D (6 bases). CDR1 and CDR2 (germline): SGHDT, YYEEEE. V was clipped by 4 bases and J by 3 bases, with 14 bases between them. The CDR3 contains 14 residues. Written as DNA, the CDR3 is TGTGCCAGCAGCCCCGGGGGAGCGGTCTACGAGCAGTACTTC. Translating gives CASSPGGAVYEQYF.

As to this clone: This specimen includes other DNA sequences encoding the same CDR3. The rearrangement links TRBV5-8 to TRBJ2-7; no firm D call. V was clipped by 0 bases and J by 0 bases, with 10 bases between them. This CDR3 has 15 amino acids. Germline values: CDR1 SGHTS, CDR2 YDEGEE. CDR3 sequence reads: CASSLVRVLSYEQYF. Here the CDR3 DNA reads TGTGCCAGCAGCTTGGTAAGGGTACTCTCCTACGAGCAGTACTTC.

This clone appeared once. This chain links TRBV5-1 with TRBJ2-5; possibly TRBD1 or TRBD2 for D (6 bases each). V was cut by 7 bases and J by 0 bases, with 10 bases left in between. In germline, CDR1 is SGHRS, CDR2 YFSETQ. This CDR3 contains 13 residues. The CDR3 sequence: CASERGDQETQYF. CDR3 in DNA: TGCGCCAGCGAGAGGGGGGACCAAGAGACCCAGTACTTC.

This clone came up once. This rearrangement joins TRBV6-6 to TRBJ2-5; 7 bases map to TRBD2. Trimming at V came to 9 bases and at J to 1 base, leaving 8 bases not matched to a gene. The CDR3 is 14 residues long. Germline CDR1 and CDR2: MNHNY and SVGAGI (reference sequence). CDR3: CASRRGSIQETQYF. The CDR3, as DNA: TGTGCCAGTCGGCGGGGGAGCATCCAAGAGACCCAGTACTTC.

The rearrangement joins TRBV5-6 to TRBJ1-1, with 11 bases lining up with TRBD1. The germline V gene encodes CDR1 SGHDT and CDR2 YYEEEE. With V trimmed by 5 bases and J by 5 bases, 8 bases remained unmatched. The CDR3 is made up of 15 amino acids. The CDR3 DNA is TGTGCCAGCAGTCTACCTGGGACAGGGGGGACTGAAGCTTTCTTT. Its protein product is CASSLPGTGGTEAFF.

This clone has just one count. The CDR3 DNA is TGCGCCAGCAGCTCTATACCTGGAGGACCCCGTGACAATCAGCCCCAGCATTTT. This sequence encodes CASSSIPGGPRDNQPQHF. The chain is built from TRBV5-1 and TRBJ1-5; D is undetermined. Germline lookup yields CDR1 SGHRS and CDR2 YFSETQ. Trimming pared 3 bases from V and 3 bases from J, leaving 22 bases between. The CDR3 totals 18 residues. The whole variable domain, filled in from reference TRBV5-1 and TRBJ1-5, reads KAGVTQTPRYLIKTRGQQVTLSCSPISGHRSVSWYQQTPGQGLQFLFEYFSETQRNKGNFPGRFSGRQFSNSRSEMNVSTLELGDSALYLCASSSIPGGPRDNQPQHFGDGTRLSIL.

A remark on this clone: The identical CDR3 is also encoded by other nucleotide sequences in the sample. This chain links TRBV6-1 with TRBJ2-2; TRBD1 agrees at 11 bases. Trimming removed 7 bases from V and 5 bases from J; junction bases left unmatched: 3. The length of the CDR3 is 14 residues. Germline CDR1 and CDR2: MNHNS and SASEGT. CDR3 sequence (DNA): TGTGCCAGCACCCGGGACAGGGGGACCGGGGAGCTGTTTTTT. Its translation is CASTRDRGTGELFF.

Of note for this clone: In the same sample, other DNA sequences code for this CDR3. The gene calls are TRBV4-3 and TRBJ1-4; possible D gene TRBD1, 5 bases. CDR3 length: 14 amino acids. The V gene's germline CDR1 is LGHNA and CDR2 YSLEER. The V and J ends lost 1 base and 8 bases respectively, with 11 bases between them. The CDR3 is CASSQGQGGEKLFF. In DNA form, the CDR3 reads TGCGCCAGCAGCCAAGGTCAGGGAGGCGAAAAACTGTTTTTT.

This clone was seen only a few times. This CDR3 is also generated by other DNA sequences in the sample. This chain connects TRBV30 to TRBJ2-7, with D uncertain. Between the trimmed V and J ends, which lost 2 bases and 2 bases, there was a span of 4 bases. The CDR3 runs to 11 residues. Germline CDR1 is GTSNPN and CDR2 is SVGIG (reference sequence). CDR3 residues: CAWSSPYEQYF. CDR3 coding DNA: TGTGCCTGGAGTTCCCCCTACGAGCAGTACTTC.

The chain uses TRBV30 and TRBJ2-5; tentatively, D is TRBD1 (5 bases). This CDR3 comprises 13 residues. From germline, CDR1 is GTSNPN and CDR2 SVGIG (reference sequence). Trimming cost V 0 bases and J 5 bases, with 10 bases left between them. In nucleotides, the CDR3 is TGTGCCTGGAGTGTAATCTCAGGGGAGACCCAGTACTTC. Protein: CAWSVISGETQYF.

The rearrangement uses TRBV7-2 and TRBJ2-2; TRBD2 might be the D (5 bases). Trimming cost V 5 bases and J 6 bases, with 16 bases left between them. The CDR3 extends over 15 amino acids. The germline CDR1 and CDR2 sequences are SGHTA and FQGNSA. Here the CDR3 DNA reads TGTGCCAGCAGCCCCGGTCGGGGAAAGGCCGGGGAGCTGTTTTTT. Its translation: CASSPGRGKAGELFF.

This clone was seen just once. The chain recombines TRBV7-9 with TRBJ1-1, with D possibly being TRBD1 (6 bases). The germline CDR1 and CDR2 sequences are SEHNR and FQNEAQ (reference sequence). V lost 5 bases, J lost 1 base, and 14 bases lay in between. The CDR3 runs 15 residues. The chain's CDR3 is CASSPRGTGNTEAFF. The CDR3 DNA sequence: TGTGCCAGCAGCCCAAGGGGGACGGGGAACACTGAAGCTTTCTTT.

V usage is TRBV5-4 and J usage is TRBJ1-1; the D gene is possibly TRBD1 (5 bases). The V gene lost 4 bases and the J gene lost 3 bases, with 10 bases spanning the gap. Germline V gives CDR1 SGHNT, CDR2 YYREEE (reference sequence). This CDR3 region has 13 residues. The CDR3 DNA is TGTGCCAGCAGCCGTACAGGCTACACTGAAGCTTTCTTT. It specifies CASSRTGYTEAFF.